Given below is one T cell receptor (beta chain) in context. This sample stems from a study of beta chain features in type 1 diabetes. Investigators reverse transcribed all isolated RNA, so they sequenced expressed TCRB transcripts. Using immunoSEQ multiplex PCR, the repertoire was profiled, and TCRdb retains in-frame clones only, with some absent. The data contain 150,000 or so clones, around 50% of them seen just once; the ten biggest clones take up roughly 0.43%. The CDR3 contains 16 residues. The germline V gene encodes CDR1 SGHAT and CDR2 FQNNGV. Trimming stripped 3 bases from V and 6 bases from J, with 17 bases between.

The V and J genes are TRBV11-2 and TRBJ2-2; D might be TRBD1 (6 bases). The sample consisted of Tregs from blood. The clonotype comes from a man aged 18 to 35 in good health. DNA for the CDR3: TGTGCCAGCAGCTTCTACGACAGGAGAAACTCCGGGGAGCTGTTTTTT. Translated: CASSFYDRRNSGELFF.